These 25 T cell receptor beta chains were sequenced from one sample in a study of T cells in Graves' hyperthyroidism and ophthalmopathy. What was amplified from RNA transcripts were TCR beta CDR3 regions. When the TCR CDR3 underwent first-round RT-PCR, the HTBI primer set was used. TCRdb reanalysed the multiplex PCR reads using MiXCR and keeps one entry per CDR3 protein. The sample has roughly 290,000 distinct CDR3 sequences; 10% to 15% are singletons. Sequenced sample: blood. All receptors derive from a woman in her twenties or thirties with Graves' hyperthyroidism that later progressed to Graves' ophthalmopathy.

The chain carries TRBV6-1 and TRBJ2-7, with 9 bases lining up with TRBD2. The CDR3 is 14 residues long. Germline V lookup: CDR1 MNHNS, CDR2 SASEGT. V lost 4 bases to trimming and J lost 4 bases; unmatched junction nucleotides: 5. The CDR3 here is CASSGRAGGYEQYF. The CDR3 DNA is TGTGCCAGCAGTGGTCGAGCGGGAGGTTACGAGCAGTACTTC.

The chain joins TRBV20-1 to TRBJ1-5, with D perhaps matching TRBD1 (5 bases). Per germline, CDR1 DFQATT and CDR2 SNEGSKA (reference sequence). The CDR3 extends over 18 amino acids. V lost 2 bases and J 0 bases, leaving 20 bases between the germline ends. CDR3 nucleotide sequence: TGCAGTGCTAGATTCCGGGACCCCCGGGGCTATAGCAATCAGCCCCAGCATTTT. This sequence encodes CSARFRDPRGYSNQPQHF.

This clonotype has ten or more counts. The CDR3 spells CASSVGQGAEAFF. The DNA of the CDR3 is TGTGCCAGCAGCGTAGGACAGGGAGCTGAAGCTTTCTTT. The chain uses TRBV9 and TRBJ1-1; 7 bases are a match to TRBD1. This CDR3 has 13 residues. The V segment lost 0 bases and the J segment 6 bases; nucleotides outside the gene matches: 2. CDR1 and CDR2 (germline): SGDLS, YYNGEE.

This chain joins TRBV27 and TRBJ1-5; D not resolved. Per germline, CDR1 MNHEY and CDR2 SMNVEV (reference sequence). Trimming pared 3 bases from V and 6 bases from J, leaving 12 bases between. This CDR3 has 14 residues. The CDR3 reads CASSFEGLGQPQHF. In nucleotides, the CDR3 is TGTGCCAGCAGTTTTGAAGGGTTGGGTCAGCCCCAGCATTTT.

V and J are TRBV12-3 or TRBV12-4 and TRBJ2-7; D is perhaps TRBD1 (6 bases). This CDR3 comprises 16 residues. V was clipped by 3 bases and J by 3 bases, with 18 bases between them. CDR3: CASSFGEGLGGYEQYF. CDR3 coding DNA: TGTGCCAGCAGTTTTGGGGAAGGGCTAGGGGGCTACGAGCAGTACTTC.

Notes on this clonotype: A much larger clone is a single base away; this may be a read error. The DNA for the CDR3 is TGTGCCATCAGGCGGGACGGCGCGAACACCGGGGAGCTGTTTTTT. This encodes CAIRRDGANTGELFF. The chain employs TRBV10-3 and TRBJ2-2; a weak D match, TRBD2 (6 bases). The CDR3 runs to 15 residues. Trimming took off 6 bases at V and 0 bases at J, with 11 bases between the two ends. Germline V gene lookup returns CDR1 ENHRY and CDR2 SYGVKD.

The sample holds many counts of this clonotype. The rearrangement uses TRBV2 and TRBJ2-4, with D possibly matching TRBD1 (5 bases). The V gene's germline CDR1 is SNHLY and CDR2 FYNNEI. CDR3 length equals 14 residues. Trimming took 7 bases from V and 0 from J, leaving 10 bases between them. The CDR3 here is CASKQQEAKNIQYF. In DNA form, the CDR3 reads TGTGCCAGCAAACAACAGGAAGCCAAAAACATTCAGTACTTC. The full variable domain, rest sourced from reference TRBV2 and TRBJ2-4, is EPEVTQTPSHQVTQMGQEVILRCVPISNHLYFYWYRQILGQKVEFLVSFYNNEISEKSEIFDDQFSVERPDGSNFTLKIRSTKLEDSAMYFCASKQQEAKNIQYFGAGTRLSVL.

The chain carries TRBV28 and TRBJ2-2; tentative D call: TRBD2 (7 bases). CDR1 MDHEN and CDR2 SYDVKM come from the germline V gene. There are 15 residues in the CDR3. The V end was cut by 6 bases, the J end by 3 bases, with 14 bases between. CDR3: CASRLGGADTGELFF. CDR3 bases: TGTGCCAGCAGACTGGGGGGGGCGGACACCGGGGAGCTGTTTTTT.

This clonotype was detected ten times or more. J is TRBJ2-5 and V is TRBV6-1, with D maybe TRBD2 (5 bases). The V and J ends lost 6 bases and 2 bases respectively, with 22 bases between them. Per the germline V gene, CDR1 is MNHNS and CDR2 is SASEGT. The CDR3 is made up of 17 amino acids. In DNA form, the CDR3 reads TGTGCCAGCAGCCGCGAGGGATCCGACATAGGACAAGAGACCCAGTACTTC. Its protein is CASSREGSDIGQETQYF.

This clonotype was seen repeatedly, ten times or more. The gene calls are TRBV7-2 and TRBJ2-5; 7 nucleotides match TRBD2. This CDR3 has 14 residues. With V trimmed by 0 bases and J by 5 bases, 3 bases remained unmatched. CDR1 and CDR2 from the germline V gene are SGHTA and FQGNSA. The CDR3 bases are TGTGCCAGCAGCTTAGCGCAGGGAGGGGAGACCCAGTACTTC. This sequence encodes CASSLAQGGETQYF.

V is TRBV15 and J is TRBJ2-5, with 8 positions matching TRBD2. The germline gives CDR1 LNHNV, CDR2 YYDKDF (reference sequence). Unmatched junction bases numbered 5, after V lost 4 bases and J lost 1 base. The CDR3 consists of 15 residues. Here the CDR3 reads CATSTPGGTQETQYF. The CDR3 nucleotides are TGTGCCACCAGCACGCCGGGAGGGACCCAAGAGACCCAGTACTTC.

This clonotype came up many times. This chain uses TRBV6-2 or TRBV6-3 with TRBJ2-1; unclear D gene. Deletions cut 5 bases from V and 0 bases from J, with 5 bases between. This CDR3 spans 13 amino acids. From germline, CDR1 is MNHEY and CDR2 SVGEGT. CDR3 sequence: CASSIDSYNEQFF. The CDR3 DNA reads as TGTGCCAGCAGTATAGACTCCTACAATGAGCAGTTCTTC.

This clonotype was recorded at least ten times. The chain is built from TRBV6-1 and TRBJ2-7; 7 bases fit TRBD1. The trim removed 1 base at V and 0 bases at J, leaving 9 bases unmatched. CDR1 and CDR2 (germline): MNHNS, SASEGT. CDR3 length equals 17 residues. Here the CDR3 reads CASSEGSLRDSSYEQYF. CDR3 nucleotides: TGTGCCAGCAGTGAAGGGTCGCTACGGGACAGCTCCTACGAGCAGTACTTC.

The sample holds many counts of this clonotype. The V call is TRBV7-2, the J call TRBJ2-7, with 10 bases fitting TRBD2. Losses at the gene ends were 5 bases for V and 6 bases for J; bases not matched to a gene: 16. The germline CDR1 and CDR2 sequences are SGHTA and FQGNSA. The CDR3 covers 17 residues. CDR3 sequence reads: CASSLMATGLAGAEQYF. In DNA form, the CDR3 reads TGTGCCAGCAGCCTTATGGCCACGGGGCTAGCGGGAGCCGAGCAGTACTTC.

This clonotype was seen ten or more times. The CDR3 is CASSLVEGGYYEQYF. CDR3 in DNA: TGTGCCAGCAGCTTAGTGGAGGGGGGGTACTACGAGCAGTACTTC. The chain joins TRBV7-2 to TRBJ2-7; TRBD2 is a possible D gene (7 bases). The germline V and J ends were trimmed by 1 base and 3 bases, with 13 bases remaining between them. Per the germline V gene, CDR1 is SGHTA and CDR2 is FQGNSA. This CDR3 is 15 amino acids long.

This clonotype was detected a few times. The chain recombines TRBV6-5 with TRBJ1-1; D perhaps matches TRBD1 (6 bases). CDR1 MNHEY and CDR2 SVGAGI come from the germline V gene. The CDR3 loop spans 16 amino acids. V dropped 2 bases and J dropped 1 base, with 14 bases sitting between them. CDR3 in DNA: TGTGCCAGCAGTTACGGACAGCTCTCTTCGAACACTGAAGCTTTCTTT. This sequence encodes CASSYGQLSSNTEAFF.

This clonotype has at least ten counts. This chain links TRBV18 with TRBJ1-1; tentative D call: TRBD1 (5 bases). Germline CDR1 and CDR2: KGHSH and LQKENI. This CDR3 region has 15 residues. The V gene lost 2 bases and the J gene lost 2 bases, with 12 bases spanning the gap. The CDR3 DNA follows: TGTGCCAGCTCACCAACGACAGACTATAACACTGAAGCTTTCTTT. Translated, it gives CASSPTTDYNTEAFF.

This clonotype was recorded at least ten times. V gene TRBV29-1 combines with J gene TRBJ2-5; 7 positions agree with TRBD1. Germline V lookup: CDR1 SQVTM, CDR2 ANQGSEA. The CDR3 is 13 amino acids. The V segment lost 4 bases and the J segment 1 base; nucleotides outside the gene matches: 3. CDR3 in DNA: TGCAGCGTTGCAAACAGGGGCCAAGAGACCCAGTACTTC. Translating gives CSVANRGQETQYF.

The chain uses TRBV6-1 and TRBJ2-3; TRBD2 matches 13 bases. The V gene's germline CDR1 is MNHNS and CDR2 SASEGT. J was trimmed by 5 bases and V by 5 bases; bases with no gene match: 4. The CDR3 has 15 amino acids. The CDR3 region has the DNA TGTGCCAGCAGTCCCGGGACTAGCGGGAAAGATACGCAGTATTTT. Encoded protein: CASSPGTSGKDTQYF.

This clonotype was counted ten times or more. The genes are TRBV6-2 or TRBV6-3 and TRBJ2-2, with TRBD2 identical over 13 bases. The CDR3 is 21 residues long. Trimming removed 4 bases from V and 0 bases from J; junction bases left unmatched: 14. Germline V gene sequence: CDR1 MNHEY, CDR2 SVGEGT. CDR3 protein: CASSFLPGLAGEYSNTGELFF. The DNA of the CDR3 is TGTGCCAGCAGTTTCTTGCCCGGACTAGCGGGAGAGTACTCGAACACCGGGGAGCTGTTTTTT.

This clonotype showed up many times. The chain joins TRBV28 to TRBJ2-7, with TRBD2 matching 11 bases. V gave up 3 bases and J gave up 0 bases; unmatched junction bases: 10. Per the germline V gene, CDR1 is MDHEN and CDR2 is SYDVKM. The CDR3 is 18 residues long. The CDR3 loop is CASSFTPGLAVTSYEQYF. The CDR3 DNA reads TGTGCCAGCAGTTTCACACCGGGACTAGCGGTTACCTCCTACGAGCAGTACTTC. Looking up the rest from reference TRBV28 and TRBJ2-7 gives the full variable domain: DVKVTQSSRYLVKRTGEKVFLECVQDMDHENMFWYRQDPGLGLRLIYFSYDVKMKEKGDIPEGYSVSREKKERFSLILESASTNQTSMYLCASSFTPGLAVTSYEQYFGPGTRLTVT.

Remarks on this clonotype: With a much larger clone just one base away, this may be a read error. The CDR3 DNA sequence: TGTGTCAGCAGTGTGGTCAGCGGGAGGGGGAGCGGGGAGCTGTTTTTT. It is translated as CVSSVVSGRGSGELFF. The chain couples TRBV2 to TRBJ2-2, with TRBD2 identical over 10 bases. CDR3 length equals 16 residues. From germline, CDR1 is SNHLY and CDR2 FYNNEI.

Remarks on this clonotype: A much larger clone differs by one base, so this may be a read error. The chain recombines TRBV30 with TRBJ2-3; tentatively, D is TRBD2 (6 bases). The CDR3 has 14 residues. Germline CDR1 reads GTSNPN; CDR2 reads SVGIG (reference sequence). Trimming shortened V by 3 bases and J by 2 bases, and 12 bases separated the two germline ends. Written as DNA, the CDR3 is TGTGCCTGGAGCTCTAGCGTGCCCACAGATACGCAGTATTTT. Its protein is CAWSSSVPTDTQYF.

The chain links TRBV6-2 or TRBV6-3 to TRBJ2-2; 9 positions agree with TRBD1. Germline CDR1 is MNHEY and CDR2 is SVGEGT. Germline trimming cut 7 bases from V and 6 bases from J; bases unmatched to any gene: 9. This CDR3 comprises 15 residues. The CDR3 sequence is CASIYRGQGAGELFF. CDR3 coding DNA: TGTGCCAGCATCTATCGGGGACAGGGTGCCGGGGAGCTGTTTTTT.

In this sample, this clonotype turned up a few times. The V and J genes are TRBV19 and TRBJ2-2; 8 nucleotides line up with TRBD1. V trimming: 5 bases; J trimming: 3 bases; junction bases outside the gene matches: 8. Germline lookup yields CDR1 LNHDA and CDR2 SQIVND (reference sequence). The CDR3 contains 16 residues. As DNA, the CDR3 is TGTGCCAGTAGTGTCGGCAGGGGGCGAGACACCGGGGAGCTGTTTTTT. It translates to CASSVGRGRDTGELFF.